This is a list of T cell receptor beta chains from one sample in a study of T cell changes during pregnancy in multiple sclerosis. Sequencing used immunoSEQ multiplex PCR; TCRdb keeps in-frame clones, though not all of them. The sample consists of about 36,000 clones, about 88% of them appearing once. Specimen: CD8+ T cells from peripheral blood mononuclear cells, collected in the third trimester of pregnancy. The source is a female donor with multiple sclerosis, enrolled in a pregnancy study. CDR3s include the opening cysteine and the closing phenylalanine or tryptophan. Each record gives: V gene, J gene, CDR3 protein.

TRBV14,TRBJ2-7,CASSQDEGASYEQYF
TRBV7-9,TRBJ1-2,CASSLGGGKGYTF
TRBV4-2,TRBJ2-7,CASSPLLTSTGSSYEQYF
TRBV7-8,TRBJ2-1,CASSWGGGLGLVGEQFF
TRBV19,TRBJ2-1,CASSISGLIYQSSYNEQFF
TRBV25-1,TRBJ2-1,CASSDPSVGLAGVDEQFF
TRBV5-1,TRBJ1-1,CASSLGQLTEAFF
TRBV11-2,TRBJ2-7,CASSQIGRGQGYYEQYF
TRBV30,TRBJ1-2,CARGRGDGYTF
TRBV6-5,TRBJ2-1,CASSIAGGAYNEQFF
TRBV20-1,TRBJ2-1,CGIFLNEQFF
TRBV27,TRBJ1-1,CASSLFDRGGGTEAFF
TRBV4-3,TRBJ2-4,CASSQDPLPQNIQYF
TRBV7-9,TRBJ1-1,CASSPATGGNTEAFF
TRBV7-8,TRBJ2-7,CASSVSGTGAYEQYF
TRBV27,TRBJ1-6,CASSPRQGNSPLHF
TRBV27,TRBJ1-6,CASTGWDGVHPTGGFSYNSPLHF
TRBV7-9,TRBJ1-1,CASSRLIQGPEAFF
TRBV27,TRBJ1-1,CASSQYAVLNTEAFF
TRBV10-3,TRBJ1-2,CAISELRTDSYKRGYTF
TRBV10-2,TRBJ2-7,CASSESASYEQYF
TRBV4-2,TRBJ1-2,CASSQDSGYGYTF
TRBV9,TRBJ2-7,CASSRGGGPYEQYF
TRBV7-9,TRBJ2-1,CASSSTSGKRVDEQFF
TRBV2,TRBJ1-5,CASSDWDTGDQPQHF
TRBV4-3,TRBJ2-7,CASSQDYRAYEQYF
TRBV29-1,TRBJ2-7,CSVLSRDSGYEQYF
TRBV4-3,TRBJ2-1,CASSQDLEGVEQFF
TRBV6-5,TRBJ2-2,CASSSSVSNTGELFF
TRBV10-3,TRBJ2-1,CAISDVASAYNEQFF
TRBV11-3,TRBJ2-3,CASSKGTSGYTDTQYF
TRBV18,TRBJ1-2,CASSQSLATDNYGYTF
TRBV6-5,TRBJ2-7,CASSYTVNYEQYF
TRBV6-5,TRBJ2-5,CASSLTSGSQETQYF
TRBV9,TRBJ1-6,CASSPGGRAWNSPLHF